The rows below give T cell receptor beta chains drawn from one sample of a study of Ad26.COV2.S vaccination and SARS-CoV-2 variants. The method was immunoSEQ multiplex PCR; TCRdb's version includes in-frame clones alone and lacks a portion of them. This table holds roughly 380,000 clones, roughly 81% found once. Specimen: peripheral blood, collected in a trial of Ad26.COV2.S vaccine versus placebo. The receptors were sampled from a person aged 18-60 years who received the Ad26.COV2.S COVID-19 vaccine or a placebo. The CDR3 runs from the conserved cysteine through the conserved F or W. D genes are given only for firm matches. Clone sizes are given selectively: once, few, many, or a class where the clone is expanded.

v_call: TRBV19
d_call: TRBD1
clone_size: -
j_call: TRBJ1-5
cdr3_aa: CASSAGTALNQPQHF
cdr3_nt: TGTGCCAGTAGCGCTGGGACAGCTCTCAATCAGCCCCAGCATTTT

v_call: TRBV29-1
d_call: TRBD1
clone_size: -
j_call: TRBJ2-7
cdr3_aa: CSVERGTGGSYEQYF
cdr3_nt: TGCAGCGTTGAACGGGGAACAGGGGGCTCGTACGAGCAGTACTTC

v_call: TRBV5-1
d_call: TRBD2
clone_size: -
j_call: TRBJ2-2
cdr3_aa: CASSFQREALNTGELFF
cdr3_nt: TGCGCCAGCAGCTTTCAGCGGGAGGCCTTAAACACCGGGGAGCTGTTTTTT

v_call: TRBV6-5
d_call: TRBD1
clone_size: -
j_call: TRBJ1-6
cdr3_aa: CASRGPGTGDSPLHF
cdr3_nt: TGTGCCAGCAGGGGGCCCGGGACAGGCGACTCACCCCTCCACTTT

v_call: TRBV4-3
d_call: TRBD2
clone_size: -
j_call: TRBJ2-2
cdr3_aa: CASSQDHSLAGSTGELFF
cdr3_nt: TGCGCCAGCAGCCAAGATCATTCCCTAGCGGGGAGTACCGGGGAGCTGTTTTTT

v_call: TRBV30
d_call: -
clone_size: -
j_call: TRBJ1-6
cdr3_aa: CAWADDTEYNSPLHF
cdr3_nt: TGTGCCTGGGCCGACGATACGGAGTATAATTCACCCCTCCACTTT

v_call: TRBV20-1
d_call: -
clone_size: -
j_call: TRBJ2-1
cdr3_aa: CSASWAAANEQFF
cdr3_nt: TGCAGTGCTAGTTGGGCGGCCGCCAATGAGCAGTTCTTC

v_call: TRBV4-3
d_call: -
clone_size: once
j_call: TRBJ1-1
cdr3_aa: CASSQSTENTEAFF
cdr3_nt: TGCGCCAGCAGCCAGTCGACAGAGAACACTGAAGCTTTCTTT

v_call: TRBV5-1
d_call: -
clone_size: -
j_call: TRBJ2-5
cdr3_aa: CASSNQGYGETQYF
cdr3_nt: TGCGCCAGCAGCAACCAGGGTTATGGGGAGACCCAGTACTTC

v_call: TRBV24-1
d_call: -
clone_size: -
j_call: TRBJ2-3
cdr3_aa: CATSAFDTQYF
cdr3_nt: TGTGCCACCAGTGCATTCGATACGCAGTATTTT

v_call: TRBV29-1
d_call: -
clone_size: -
j_call: TRBJ2-3
cdr3_aa: CSAQMDRTDTQYF
cdr3_nt: TGCAGCGCTCAAATGGACAGAACAGATACGCAGTATTTT

v_call: TRBV9
d_call: TRBD1
clone_size: -
j_call: TRBJ2-2
cdr3_aa: CASSERGQGGIAGELFF
cdr3_nt: TGTGCCAGCAGCGAGAGGGGACAGGGGGGTATCGCCGGGGAGCTGTTTTTT

v_call: TRBV7-9
d_call: TRBD1
clone_size: -
j_call: TRBJ1-6
cdr3_aa: CASSLGTGSSNSPLHF
cdr3_nt: TGTGCCAGCAGCCTGGGGACAGGTTCCAGCAATTCACCCCTCCACTTT

v_call: TRBV6-5
d_call: TRBD2
clone_size: -
j_call: TRBJ2-5
cdr3_aa: CASSYRGRGETQYF
cdr3_nt: TGTGCCAGCAGTTACCGCGGGAGGGGTGAGACCCAGTACTTC

v_call: TRBV9
d_call: -
clone_size: -
j_call: TRBJ2-7
cdr3_aa: CASSPLLADTYEQYF
cdr3_nt: TGTGCCAGCAGCCCTCTTTTGGCGGACACCTACGAGCAGTACTTC

v_call: TRBV7-9
d_call: TRBD2
clone_size: -
j_call: TRBJ2-5
cdr3_aa: CASSTSGGAPETQYF
cdr3_nt: TGTGCCAGCTCGACTAGCGGGGGGGCCCCAGAGACCCAGTACTTC

v_call: TRBV4-1
d_call: TRBD1
clone_size: -
j_call: TRBJ2-6
cdr3_aa: CASSQPGQSSGANVLTF
cdr3_nt: TGCGCCAGCAGCCAGCCGGGACAGAGCTCTGGGGCCAACGTCCTGACTTTC

v_call: TRBV25-1
d_call: -
clone_size: -
j_call: TRBJ1-6
cdr3_aa: CASRSGGRTNSPLHF
cdr3_nt: TGTGCCAGCAGATCGGGAGGGCGGACCAATTCACCCCTCCACTTT

v_call: TRBV25-1
d_call: TRBD1
clone_size: -
j_call: TRBJ1-6
cdr3_aa: CASRTGLSPLHF
cdr3_nt: TGTGCCAGCAGGACAGGGCTTTCACCCCTCCACTTT

v_call: TRBV2
d_call: -
clone_size: few
j_call: TRBJ2-2
cdr3_aa: CASSRGSGPGELFF
cdr3_nt: TGTGCCAGCAGCCGTGGGTCGGGGCCCGGGGAGCTGTTTTTT

v_call: TRBV27
d_call: -
clone_size: once
j_call: TRBJ2-4
cdr3_aa: CASSGVLAKNIQYF
cdr3_nt: TGTGCCTCCTCCGGGGTGCTAGCCAAAAACATTCAGTACTTC

v_call: TRBV11-2
d_call: -
clone_size: -
j_call: TRBJ1-5
cdr3_aa: CASSFTGNQPQHF
cdr3_nt: TGTGCCAGCAGCTTCACGGGCAATCAGCCCCAGCATTTT

v_call: TRBV29-1
d_call: TRBD1
clone_size: once
j_call: TRBJ2-1
cdr3_aa: CSVDGRDRNTNEQFF
cdr3_nt: TGCAGCGTTGACGGCCGGGACAGAAATACCAATGAGCAGTTCTTC